One and the same sample provided the 11 T cell receptor beta chains below, sequenced in a study of Graves' ophthalmopathy and Graves' hyperthyroidism. The study amplified TCR beta CDR3 regions using RNA transcripts. Second-round multiplex PCR came after a first-round RT-PCR that employed HTBI primers. MiXCR was run by TCRdb on the multiplex PCR reads, yielding one entry per CDR3 protein. The repertoire includes some 400,000 distinct CDR3 sequences, 18% of them detected once, and about 1.4% sits in the top ten. Sample: peripheral blood. The source is a woman under 30 with Graves' ophthalmopathy.

The sample holds many counts of this clonotype. V gene TRBV4-1 combines with J gene TRBJ1-1, with D hard to call. The germline V gene has CDR1 MGHRA and CDR2 YSYEKL. The CDR3 spans 16 residues. Between the trimmed V and J ends, which lost 1 base and 4 bases, there was a span of 16 bases. The CDR3: CASSQATDWGSTEAFF. In nucleotides, the CDR3 is TGCGCCAGCAGCCAAGCTACTGATTGGGGTAGCACTGAAGCTTTCTTT.

This clonotype was counted ten times or more. The V gene is TRBV24-1, the J gene TRBJ2-2; 7 bases agree with TRBD1. J was trimmed by 1 base and V by 3 bases; bases with no gene match: 1. The CDR3 totals 15 residues. In germline, CDR1 is KGHDR, CDR2 SFDVKD. The CDR3 loop reads CATSDRTGNTGELFF. Here the CDR3 DNA reads TGTGCCACCAGTGATCGGACAGGGAACACCGGGGAGCTGTTTTTT.

The chain employs TRBV3-1 and TRBJ1-6, with no clear D. The CDR3 runs to 14 residues. V dropped 4 bases and J dropped 6 bases, with 10 bases sitting between them. Germline loops: CDR1 LGHDT, CDR2 YNNKEL (reference sequence). As DNA, the CDR3 is TGTGCCAGCAGCCGACTGAATTTTAATTCACCCCTCCACTTT. It specifies CASSRLNFNSPLHF.

In its sample, this clonotype was seen many times. This sequence joins TRBV14 and TRBJ1-1, with a possible D match to TRBD1 (5 bases). CDR1 is SGHDN and CDR2 is FVKESK in the germline V gene. The CDR3 is made up of 13 amino acids. V lost 4 bases and J 8 bases, leaving 14 bases between the germline ends. The CDR3 nucleotides read TGTGCCAGCAGCCCAGGGTTGGCTGCAGAAGCTTTCTTT. Its translation is CASSPGLAAEAFF.

At least ten counts were recorded for this clonotype. The CDR3 is CASSVRRESYEQYF. The CDR3 nucleotides are TGTGCCAGCAGTGTCCGCAGGGAGTCCTACGAGCAGTACTTC. V usage is TRBV6-1 and J usage is TRBJ2-7, with D tentatively TRBD1 or TRBD2 (5 bases each). V gave up 4 bases and J gave up 1 base, with 11 bases separating them. The CDR3 has 14 amino acids. Germline V gene lookup returns CDR1 MNHNS and CDR2 SASEGT.

This clonotype was observed at least ten times. The V call is TRBV5-1, the J call TRBJ2-7, with D perhaps matching TRBD1 (5 bases). The CDR3 spans 14 residues. Germline V gene data show CDR1 as SGHRS and CDR2 as YFSETQ. The V end lost 5 bases, the J end lost 2 bases, and 14 bases lay between the germline ends. CDR3 loop: CASRDRFSTYEQYF. CDR3 in DNA: TGCGCCAGCAGAGACAGATTTAGCACCTACGAGCAGTACTTC.

This clonotype was seen many times. This chain connects TRBV7-2 to TRBJ2-7, with 9 bases identical to TRBD1. The CDR3 sequence is 14 residues long. Germline trimming cut 5 bases from V and 5 bases from J; bases unmatched to any gene: 7. CDR1 and CDR2 (germline): SGHTA, FQGNSA. The CDR3 DNA reads TGTGCCAGCAGCAGTGGACAGGGGAAGGACGAGCAGTACTTC. Residues: CASSSGQGKDEQYF.

This clonotype appeared many times. The CDR3: CASSPHQDLRLTEAFF. The CDR3 nucleotides are TGTGCCAGCAGTCCACACCAGGACCTGAGGCTCACTGAAGCTTTCTTT. The chain couples TRBV12-3 or TRBV12-4 to TRBJ1-1; no clear D gene. The length of the CDR3 is 16 residues. The V end was cut by 5 bases, the J end by 4 bases, with 20 bases between.

V and J are TRBV19 and TRBJ1-5, with D unclear. Trimming shortened V by 8 bases and J by 2 bases, and 7 bases separated the two germline ends. The germline gives CDR1 LNHDA, CDR2 SQIVND (reference sequence). The CDR3 runs 12 residues. This CDR3 reads CASLGGNQPQHF. CDR3 coding DNA: TGTGCCAGTCTCGGGGGCAATCAGCCCCAGCATTTT.

This clonotype came up many times. A single base separates this from a much larger clone, so it may be a read error. This rearrangement joins TRBV27 to TRBJ2-7, with D maybe TRBD2 (6 bases). This CDR3 spans 17 amino acids. Trimming removed 3 bases at V and 2 bases at J, with 20 bases between. Germline values: CDR1 MNHEY, CDR2 SMNVEV (reference sequence). CDR3 sequence (DNA): TGTGCCAGCAGTTTGTCGCTAGCGAGAGTCGGGGCCTACGAGCAGTACTTC. It specifies CASSLSLARVGAYEQYF.

V and J are TRBV6-1 and TRBJ2-5; TRBD2 agrees at 7 bases. Trimming took 9 bases from V and 5 from J; bases not matched to a gene: 12. The CDR3 spans 14 residues. Germline V gives CDR1 MNHNS, CDR2 SASEGT. This CDR3 reads CASRVFLGGETQYF. Here the CDR3 DNA reads TGTGCCAGTCGTGTCTTCCTCGGGGGGGAGACCCAGTACTTC.